The text below deals with one T cell receptor (beta chain). In the study's own analysis: Estimated nucleated cell counts came from reference gene primer amplification. This table comes from immunoSEQ multiplex PCR, and its TCRdb copy is limited to in-frame clones, with some not included. The DNA gave D and trimming, while V, J and clone size come from that table. The table lists roughly 250,000 clones, around 81% of them singletons. This entry belongs to a study of blood T cell repertoires in COVID-19. At the level of the study: There were acute and convalescent COVID-19 samples, and they came from the United States, Italy and Spain. In each case, the material was cDNA or gDNA derived from T cells, B-cell-depleted T cells, or PBMCs.

The CDR3 contains 14 residues. The germline V gene has CDR1 KGHSH and CDR2 LQKENI. V shed 3 bases and J 3 bases; nucleotides not matched to a gene: 3. The chain links TRBV18 to TRBJ2-7; 9 bases align to TRBD1. The TCR was taken from a woman aged 55-75 years with active or convalescent COVID-19. Material for sequencing was peripheral blood. The CDR3 is CASSPSTGGYEQYF. The CDR3 nucleotides are TGTGCCAGCTCACCGTCGACAGGGGGCTACGAGCAGTACTTC.